The rows below give T cell receptor beta chains drawn from one sample of a study of blood T cells in healthy people across ages. TCRdb redid the calling of the 5' RACE reads with MiXCR, one entry per CDR3 protein. Among roughly 1.5 million distinct CDR3 sequences, 35% to 45% were seen once, and the ten largest hold less than 5%. Sequencing input: blood. These receptors were obtained from a woman younger than 35 in good health. Both conserved end residues are part of each CDR3. A D gene is named only where the DNA matches it firmly. Not all rows give a size; the values are once, few, many and, for expanded clones, a class.

j_call,clone_size,d_call,v_call,cdr3_nt,cdr3_aa
TRBJ2-7,.,TRBD2,TRBV12-3/TRBV12-4,TGTGCCAGCGGAAGAAATAGCGGGGACTCCTACGAGCAGTACTTC,CASGRNSGDSYEQYF
TRBJ2-5,few,.,TRBV20-1,TGCAGTGCTAGGAAGGTTGTCCAAGAGACCCAGTACTTC,CSARKVVQETQYF
TRBJ2-7,.,TRBD2,TRBV29-1,TGCAGCGTTGTTAGTGGGGGAGGGCCATCCTACGAGCAGTACTTC,CSVVSGGGPSYEQYF
TRBJ2-7,once,.,TRBV11-2,TGTGCCAGCAGCTTTGCCAGGGACTCCTACGAGCAGTACTTC,CASSFARDSYEQYF
TRBJ2-4,.,TRBD2,TRBV11-2,TGTGCCAGCAGCCTGACTAGCGGGGGAGACAAAAACATTCAGTACTTC,CASSLTSGGDKNIQYF
TRBJ2-1,few,TRBD2,TRBV28,TGTGCCAGCAGTTCCCTGAGCGGGAGGGCCTACAATGAGCAGTTCTTC,CASSSLSGRAYNEQFF
TRBJ1-2,.,.,TRBV21-1,TGTGCCAGCCCCTGGACAGGACGTGCCTATGGCTACACCTTC,CASPWTGRAYGYTF
TRBJ2-5,.,.,TRBV5-6,TGTGCCAGCAGCCGAACGCGAATATCGGCCACCCAAGAGACCCAGTACTTC,CASSRTRISATQETQYF
TRBJ1-2,.,.,TRBV4-1,TGCGCCAGCAGCCAAGGCCCCAGAACCTATGGCTACACCTTC,CASSQGPRTYGYTF
TRBJ2-1,few,.,TRBV6-2/TRBV6-3,TGTGCCAGCAGTCAATTATGGGGCGACACTGAGCAGTTCTTC,CASSQLWGDTEQFF
TRBJ1-5,.,.,TRBV15,TGTGCCACCAGCAGAGAGGGTCAGGGGTCACCCCAGCATTTT,CATSREGQGSPQHF
TRBJ2-7,once,TRBD1,TRBV10-3,TGTGCCATCAGTGAGGGGGACAGGGACTACGAGCAGTACTTC,CAISEGDRDYEQYF
TRBJ1-1,.,.,TRBV7-9,TGTGCCAGCAGCAACAAAAACGGCGGGACCGGGGGTGAAGCTTTCTTT,CASSNKNGGTGGEAFF
TRBJ1-2,many,TRBD1,TRBV7-9,TGTGCCAGCAGCCCTACCACAGGGGGCGGCTACACCTTC,CASSPTTGGGYTF
TRBJ2-1,.,.,TRBV20-1,TGCAGTGCTAGTAATCGGAGGGCGAGCTCCTACAACGAGCAGTTCTTC,CSASNRRASSYNEQFF
TRBJ1-6,.,TRBD1,TRBV6-6,TGTGCCAGCACCAGGGGACAGGGGTATAATTCACCCCTCCACTTT,CASTRGQGYNSPLHF
TRBJ1-5,.,TRBD1,TRBV27,TGTGCCAGCAGCCCCCTACGGGACAGAGATCAGCCCCAGCATTTT,CASSPLRDRDQPQHF
TRBJ1-1,.,.,TRBV4-1,TGCGCCAGCAGCCAAGAAGTCACGGCTGGCATGAACACTGAAGCTTTCTTT,CASSQEVTAGMNTEAFF
TRBJ2-5,.,.,TRBV7-8,TGTGCCAGCAGCTTAGCCCCGGGCAGGAAGCCTTACAATGAGCAGTACTTC,CASSLAPGRKPYNEQYF
TRBJ2-7,few,.,TRBV5-1,TGCGCCAGCAGGTCCGGCGGGACAGAAGCCTACGAGCAGTACTTC,CASRSGGTEAYEQYF
TRBJ2-4,few,TRBD2,TRBV18,TGTGCCAGCTCTCCCAGATTAGCGGGAGGAGCATATGAGCAGTACTTC,CASSPRLAGGAYEQYF
TRBJ2-7,.,TRBD1,TRBV12-3/TRBV12-4,TGTGCCAGCAGAGGCCGGGACAGGGTCGACGAGCAGTACTTC,CASRGRDRVDEQYF
TRBJ2-7,few,TRBD2,TRBV20-1,TGCAGTGCTCTACCCCCCCGGGGGGCCTACGAGCAGTACTTC,CSALPPRGAYEQYF
TRBJ2-3,.,.,TRBV7-9,TGTGCCAGCAGCCCCCAGCACCAATTTCGGATGCCCACAGATACGCAGTATTTT,CASSPQHQFRMPTDTQYF
TRBJ2-1,many,TRBD1,TRBV10-3,TGTGCCATCAGTGTCCGACAGGGGGCACAAAATGAGCAGTTCTTC,CAISVRQGAQNEQFF
TRBJ2-2,.,.,TRBV12-3/TRBV12-4,TGTGCCAGCAGTTTAGACTGGAACACCGGGGAGCTGTTTTTT,CASSLDWNTGELFF
TRBJ2-1,once,TRBD2,TRBV20-1,TGCAGTGCAACTATAGCGGGGGGATACAATGAGCAGTTCTTC,CSATIAGGYNEQFF
TRBJ2-7,.,.,TRBV27,TGTGCCAGCAGTTCAAGGGGCTCTGCGTACGAGCAGTACTTC,CASSSRGSAYEQYF
TRBJ2-5,once,TRBD1,TRBV6-1,TGTGCCAGCAGCGACCGGGACAGGGCCTTCGAGACCCAGTACTTC,CASSDRDRAFETQYF
TRBJ1-1,.,.,TRBV20-1,TGCAGTGCTAGAGATCGCAGGGGCACTGAAGCTTTCTTT,CSARDRRGTEAFF